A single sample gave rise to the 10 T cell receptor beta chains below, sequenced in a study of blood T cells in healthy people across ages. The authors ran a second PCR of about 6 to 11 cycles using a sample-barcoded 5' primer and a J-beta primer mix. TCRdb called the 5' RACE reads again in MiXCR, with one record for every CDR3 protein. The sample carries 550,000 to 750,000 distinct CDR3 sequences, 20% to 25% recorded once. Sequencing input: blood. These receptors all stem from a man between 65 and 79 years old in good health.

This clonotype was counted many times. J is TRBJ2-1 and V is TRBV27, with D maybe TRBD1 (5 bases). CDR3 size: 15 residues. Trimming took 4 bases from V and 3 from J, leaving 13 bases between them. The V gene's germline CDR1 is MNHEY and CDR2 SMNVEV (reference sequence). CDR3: CASSSDSFRYNEQFF. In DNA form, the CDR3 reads TGTGCCAGCAGTTCAGACAGTTTCCGCTACAATGAGCAGTTCTTC.

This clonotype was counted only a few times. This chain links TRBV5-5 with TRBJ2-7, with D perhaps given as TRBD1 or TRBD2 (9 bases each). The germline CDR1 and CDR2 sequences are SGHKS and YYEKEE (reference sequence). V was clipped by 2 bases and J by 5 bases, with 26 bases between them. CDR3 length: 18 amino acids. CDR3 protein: CASSFMDRGASGMDEQYF. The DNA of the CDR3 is TGTGCCAGCAGCTTCATGGACAGGGGTGCTAGCGGGATGGACGAGCAGTACTTC.

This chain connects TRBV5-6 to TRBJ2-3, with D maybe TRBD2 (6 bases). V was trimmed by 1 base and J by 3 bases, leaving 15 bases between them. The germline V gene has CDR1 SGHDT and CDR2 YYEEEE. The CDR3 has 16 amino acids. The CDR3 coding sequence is TGTGCCAGCAGCTTGCGTGCTAGCGTTCTTACAGATACGCAGTATTTT. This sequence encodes CASSLRASVLTDTQYF.

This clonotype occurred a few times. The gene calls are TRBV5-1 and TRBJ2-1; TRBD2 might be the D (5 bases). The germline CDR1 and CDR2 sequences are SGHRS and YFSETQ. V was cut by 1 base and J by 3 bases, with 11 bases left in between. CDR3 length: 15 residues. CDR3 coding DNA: TGCGCCAGCAGCTTGATCGGGGAGTACTACAATGAGCAGTTCTTC. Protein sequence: CASSLIGEYYNEQFF.

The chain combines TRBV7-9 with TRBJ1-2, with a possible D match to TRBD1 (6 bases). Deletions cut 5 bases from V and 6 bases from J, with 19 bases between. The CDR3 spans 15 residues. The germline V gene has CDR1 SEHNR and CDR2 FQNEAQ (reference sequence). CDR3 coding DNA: TGTGCCAGCAGCCCGAGACAGGCTCCCACCGATGGCTACACCTTC. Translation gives CASSPRQAPTDGYTF.

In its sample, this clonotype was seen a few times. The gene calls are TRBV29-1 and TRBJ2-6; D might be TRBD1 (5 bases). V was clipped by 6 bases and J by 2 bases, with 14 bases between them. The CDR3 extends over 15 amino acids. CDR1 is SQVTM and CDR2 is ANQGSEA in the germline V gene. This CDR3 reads CSVNLRGAGANVLTF. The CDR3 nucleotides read TGCAGCGTCAATCTTAGGGGTGCTGGGGCCAACGTCCTGACTTTC.

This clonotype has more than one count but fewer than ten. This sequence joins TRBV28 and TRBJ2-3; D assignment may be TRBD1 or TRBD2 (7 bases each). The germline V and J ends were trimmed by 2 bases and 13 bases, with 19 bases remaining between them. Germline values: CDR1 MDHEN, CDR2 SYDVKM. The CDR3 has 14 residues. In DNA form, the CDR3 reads TGTGCCAGCAGTTTAGGCAGGGGGGGACGATTCGAGTATTTT. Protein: CASSLGRGGRFEYF.

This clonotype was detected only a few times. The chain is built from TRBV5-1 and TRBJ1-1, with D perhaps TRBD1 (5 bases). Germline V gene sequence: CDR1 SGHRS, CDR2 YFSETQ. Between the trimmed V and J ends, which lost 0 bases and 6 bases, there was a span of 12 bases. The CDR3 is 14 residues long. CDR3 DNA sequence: TGCGCCAGCAGCTTGGAGGCAGGGAGGGCTGAAGCTTTCTTT. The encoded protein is CASSLEAGRAEAFF.

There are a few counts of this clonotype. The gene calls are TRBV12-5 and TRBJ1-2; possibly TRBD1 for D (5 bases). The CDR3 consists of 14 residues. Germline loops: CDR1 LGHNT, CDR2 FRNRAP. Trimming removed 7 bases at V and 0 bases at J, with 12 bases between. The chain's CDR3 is CASAGDGSNYGYTF. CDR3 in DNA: TGTGCTAGTGCCGGGGACGGTTCTAACTATGGCTACACCTTC. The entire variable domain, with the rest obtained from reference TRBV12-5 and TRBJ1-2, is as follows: DARVTQTPRHKVTEMGQEVTMRCQPILGHNTVFWYRQTMMQGLELLAYFRNRAPLDDSGMPKDRFSAEMPDATLATLKIQPSEPRDSAVYFCASAGDGSNYGYTFGSGTRLTVV.

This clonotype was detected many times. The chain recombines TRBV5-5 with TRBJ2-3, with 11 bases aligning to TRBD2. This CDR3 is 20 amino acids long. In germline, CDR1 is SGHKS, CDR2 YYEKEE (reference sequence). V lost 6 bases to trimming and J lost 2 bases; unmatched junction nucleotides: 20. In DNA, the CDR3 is TGTGCCAGCAACCTCCGCCGAGATAGCGGGAGGGGGAAACCCACAGATACGCAGTATTTT. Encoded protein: CASNLRRDSGRGKPTDTQYF.